This TCR beta chain emerged from a study of T cells in Graves' hyperthyroidism and ophthalmopathy. General study results and limits: Model output signaled ophthalmopathy a median about seven months ahead of onset. Researchers found most expanded thyroid clonotypes above 0.001 in blood as well. A 13 V-J model separated ophthalmopathy from stable hyperthyroidism.

Remarks on this clonotype: Its antigen remains unidentified.

In germline, CDR1 is LNHDA, CDR2 SQIVND (reference sequence). CDR3 size: 14 residues. Trimming removed 1 base at V and 8 bases at J, with 14 bases between. The source material, RNA transcripts, was used to amplify TCR beta CDR3 regions. Using the HTBI primer set, a first-round RT-PCR was run on the TCR CDR3. Via MiXCR, TCRdb re-called the multiplex PCR reads, giving one row per CDR3 protein. The repertoire holds about 570,000 distinct CDR3 sequences, around 45% seen once, with over 15% in the top ten. The clonotype originates from an adult woman with Graves' disease, either hyperthyroidism or ophthalmopathy (not recorded which). The chain recombines TRBV19 with TRBJ1-1; D is unresolved. Material for sequencing was peripheral blood or thyroid tissue (not recorded which). Here the CDR3 DNA reads TGTGCCAGTAGTATAGGCCCGGGAGAAAGCGAAGCTTTCTTT. Translated, it gives CASSIGPGESEAFF.